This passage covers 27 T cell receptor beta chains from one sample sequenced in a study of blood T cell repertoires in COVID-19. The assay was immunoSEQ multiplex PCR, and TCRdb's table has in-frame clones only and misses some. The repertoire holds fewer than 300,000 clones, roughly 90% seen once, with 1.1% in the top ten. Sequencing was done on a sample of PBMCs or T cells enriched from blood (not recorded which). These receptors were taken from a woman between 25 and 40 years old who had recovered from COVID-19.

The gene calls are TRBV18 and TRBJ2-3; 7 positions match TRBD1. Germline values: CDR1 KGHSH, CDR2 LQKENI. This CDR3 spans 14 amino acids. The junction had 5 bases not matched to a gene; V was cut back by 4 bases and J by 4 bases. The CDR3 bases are TGTGCCAGCTCACTCAGGGGGACCCCAGATACGCAGTATTTT. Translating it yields CASSLRGTPDTQYF.

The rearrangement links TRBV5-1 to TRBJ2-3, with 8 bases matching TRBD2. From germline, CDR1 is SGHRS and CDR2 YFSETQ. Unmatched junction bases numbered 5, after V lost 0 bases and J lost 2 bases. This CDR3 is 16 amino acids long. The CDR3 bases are TGCGCCAGCAGCTTGGCAGCGGGAGACCCCACAGATACGCAGTATTTT. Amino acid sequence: CASSLAAGDPTDTQYF.

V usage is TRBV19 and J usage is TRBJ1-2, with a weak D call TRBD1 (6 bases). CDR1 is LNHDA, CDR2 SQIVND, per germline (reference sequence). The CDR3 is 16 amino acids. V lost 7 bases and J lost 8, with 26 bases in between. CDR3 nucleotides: TGTGCCAGTACCGAACCCCGGTTAGGGGGTGTCGGCGGCTACACCTTC. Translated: CASTEPRLGGVGGYTF. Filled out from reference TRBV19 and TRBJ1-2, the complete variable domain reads DGGITQSPKYLFRKEGQNVTLSCEQNLNHDAMYWYRQDPGQGLRLIYYSQIVNDFQKGDIAEGYSVSREKKESFPLTVTSAQKNPTAFYLCASTEPRLGGVGGYTFGSGTRLTVV.

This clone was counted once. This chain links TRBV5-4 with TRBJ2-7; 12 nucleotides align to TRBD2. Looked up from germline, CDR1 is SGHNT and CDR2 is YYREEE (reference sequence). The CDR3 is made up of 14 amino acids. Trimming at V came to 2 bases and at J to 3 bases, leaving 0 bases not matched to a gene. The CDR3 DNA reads TGTGCCAGCAGCTTACTAGCGGGAGGCTACGAGCAGTACTTC. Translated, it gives CASSLLAGGYEQYF.

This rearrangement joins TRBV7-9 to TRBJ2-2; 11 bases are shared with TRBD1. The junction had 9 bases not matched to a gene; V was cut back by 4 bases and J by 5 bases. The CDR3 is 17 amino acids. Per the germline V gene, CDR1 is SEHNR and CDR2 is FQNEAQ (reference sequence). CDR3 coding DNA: TGTGCCAGCAGCTCACAGGGACAGGGGGTAACAACCGGGGAGCTGTTTTTT. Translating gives CASSSQGQGVTTGELFF.

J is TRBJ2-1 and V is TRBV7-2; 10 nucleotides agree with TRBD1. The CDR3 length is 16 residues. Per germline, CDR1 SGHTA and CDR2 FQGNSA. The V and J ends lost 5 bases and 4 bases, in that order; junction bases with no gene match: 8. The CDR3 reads CASSLRQGAGYNEQFF. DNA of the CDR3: TGTGCCAGCAGCCTAAGACAGGGGGCCGGGTACAATGAGCAGTTCTTC.

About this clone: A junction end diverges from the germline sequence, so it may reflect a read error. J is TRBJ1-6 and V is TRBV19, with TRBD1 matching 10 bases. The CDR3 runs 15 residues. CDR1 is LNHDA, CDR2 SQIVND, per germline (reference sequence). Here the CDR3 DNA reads TGTGCCAGTAGCATAGGACAGGGGGGACGTTCACCCCTCCACTTT. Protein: CASSIGQGGRSPLHF.

CDR3 amino acids: CASSLKPTSGSSADTQYF. CDR3 bases: TGCGCCAGCAGCCTTAAACCGACAAGCGGGAGTAGCGCAGATACGCAGTATTTT. V usage is TRBV5-1 and J usage is TRBJ2-3, with 8 bases identical to TRBD2. Germline trimming cut 4 bases from V and 4 bases from J; bases unmatched to any gene: 17. CDR1 SGHRS and CDR2 YFSETQ come from the germline V gene. The CDR3 is made up of 18 amino acids.

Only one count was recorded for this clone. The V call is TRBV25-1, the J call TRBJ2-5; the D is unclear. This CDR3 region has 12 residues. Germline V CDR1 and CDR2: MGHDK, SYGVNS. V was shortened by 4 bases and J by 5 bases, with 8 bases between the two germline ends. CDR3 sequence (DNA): TGTGCCAGCAGTGTTAACGGGGAGACCCAGTACTTC. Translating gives CASSVNGETQYF.

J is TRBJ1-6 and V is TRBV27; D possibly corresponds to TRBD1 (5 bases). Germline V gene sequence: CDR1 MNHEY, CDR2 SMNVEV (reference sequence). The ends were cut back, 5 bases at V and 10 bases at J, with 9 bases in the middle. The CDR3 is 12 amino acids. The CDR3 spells CASSDRRSPLHF. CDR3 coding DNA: TGTGCCAGCAGTGACAGACGATCACCCCTCCACTTT.

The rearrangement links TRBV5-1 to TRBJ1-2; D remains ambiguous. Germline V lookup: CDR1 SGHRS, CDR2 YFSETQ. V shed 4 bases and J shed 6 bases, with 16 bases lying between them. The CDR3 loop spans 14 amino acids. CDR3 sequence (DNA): TGCGCCAGCAGCGGAACAGACGATTTCAATGGCTACACCTTC. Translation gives CASSGTDDFNGYTF.

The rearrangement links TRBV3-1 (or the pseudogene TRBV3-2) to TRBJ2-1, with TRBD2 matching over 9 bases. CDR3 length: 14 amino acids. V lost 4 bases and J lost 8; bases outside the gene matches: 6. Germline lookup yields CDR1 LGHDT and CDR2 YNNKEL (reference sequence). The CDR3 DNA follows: TGTGCCAGCAGCCCCTTTAGCGGGAGCGATGAGCAGTTCTTC. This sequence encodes CASSPFSGSDEQFF.

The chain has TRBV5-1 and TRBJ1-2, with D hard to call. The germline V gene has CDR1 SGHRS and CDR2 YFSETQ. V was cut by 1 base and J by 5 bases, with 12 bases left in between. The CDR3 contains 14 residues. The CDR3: CASSLSGREYGYTF. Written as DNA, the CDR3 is TGCGCCAGCAGCTTGAGCGGGAGGGAATATGGCTACACCTTC.

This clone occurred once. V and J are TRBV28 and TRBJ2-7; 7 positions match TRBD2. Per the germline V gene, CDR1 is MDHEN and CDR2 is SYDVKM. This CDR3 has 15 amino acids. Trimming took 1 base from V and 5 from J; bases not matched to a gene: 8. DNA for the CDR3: TGTGCCAGCAGTTTATACACGGGAGGCACCCACGAGCAGTACTTC. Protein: CASSLYTGGTHEQYF.

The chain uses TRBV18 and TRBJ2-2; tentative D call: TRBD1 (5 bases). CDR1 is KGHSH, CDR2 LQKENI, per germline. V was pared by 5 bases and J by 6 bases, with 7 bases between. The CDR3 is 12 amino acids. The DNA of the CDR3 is TGTGCCAGCTCAACAGGCCCCGGGGAGCTGTTTTTT. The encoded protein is CASSTGPGELFF.

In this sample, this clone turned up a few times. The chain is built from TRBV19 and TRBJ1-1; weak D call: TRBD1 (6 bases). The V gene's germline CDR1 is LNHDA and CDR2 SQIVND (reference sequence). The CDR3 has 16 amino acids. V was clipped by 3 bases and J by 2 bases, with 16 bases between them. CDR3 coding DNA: TGTGCCAGTAGTATGGTGTGGGGGCGAAGAAACACTGAAGCTTTCTTT. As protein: CASSMVWGRRNTEAFF.

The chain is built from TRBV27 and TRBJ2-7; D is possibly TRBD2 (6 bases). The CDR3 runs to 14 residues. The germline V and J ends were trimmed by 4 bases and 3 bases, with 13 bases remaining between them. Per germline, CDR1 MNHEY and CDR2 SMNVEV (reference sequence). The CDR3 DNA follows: TGTGCCAGCAGTTCCGGGACTGTTTTCTACGAGCAGTACTTC. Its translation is CASSSGTVFYEQYF.

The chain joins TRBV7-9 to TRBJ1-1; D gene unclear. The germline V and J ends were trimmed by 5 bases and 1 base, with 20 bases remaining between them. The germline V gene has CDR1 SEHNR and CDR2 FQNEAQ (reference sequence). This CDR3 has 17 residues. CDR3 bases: TGTGCCAGCAGCCCCGCCCCCGGACGGAGGAAGAACACTGAAGCTTTCTTT. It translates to CASSPAPGRRKNTEAFF.

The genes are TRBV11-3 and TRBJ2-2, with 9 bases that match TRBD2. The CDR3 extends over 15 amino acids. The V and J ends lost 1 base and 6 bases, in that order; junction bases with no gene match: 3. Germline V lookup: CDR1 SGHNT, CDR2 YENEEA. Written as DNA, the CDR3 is TGTGCCAGCAGCTTAGGCGCTAGCGGGGCCGGGGAGCTGTTTTTT. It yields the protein CASSLGASGAGELFF.

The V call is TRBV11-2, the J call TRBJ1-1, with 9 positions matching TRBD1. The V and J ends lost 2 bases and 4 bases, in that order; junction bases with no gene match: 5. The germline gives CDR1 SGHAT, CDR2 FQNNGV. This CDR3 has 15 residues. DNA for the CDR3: TGTGCCAGCAGCTTATACAGGGGGCCCGGCACTGAAGCTTTCTTT. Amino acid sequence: CASSLYRGPGTEAFF.

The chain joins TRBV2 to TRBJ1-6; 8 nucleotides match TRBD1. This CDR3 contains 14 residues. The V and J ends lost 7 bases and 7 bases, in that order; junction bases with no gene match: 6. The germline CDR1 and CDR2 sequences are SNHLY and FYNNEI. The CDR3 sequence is CASTSRQGNSPLHF. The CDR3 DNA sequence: TGTGCCAGCACAAGCAGACAGGGGAATTCACCCCTCCACTTT. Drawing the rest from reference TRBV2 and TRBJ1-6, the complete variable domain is EPEVTQTPSHQVTQMGQEVILRCVPISNHLYFYWYRQILGQKVEFLVSFYNNEISEKSEIFDDQFSVERPDGSNFTLKIRSTKLEDSAMYFCASTSRQGNSPLHFGNGTRLTVT.

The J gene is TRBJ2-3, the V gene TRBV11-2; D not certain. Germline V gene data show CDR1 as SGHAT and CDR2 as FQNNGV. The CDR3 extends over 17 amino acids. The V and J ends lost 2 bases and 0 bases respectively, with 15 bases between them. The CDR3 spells CASSLFDSPPSTDTQYF. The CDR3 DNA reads TGTGCCAGCAGCTTATTCGACTCGCCGCCTAGCACAGATACGCAGTATTTT.

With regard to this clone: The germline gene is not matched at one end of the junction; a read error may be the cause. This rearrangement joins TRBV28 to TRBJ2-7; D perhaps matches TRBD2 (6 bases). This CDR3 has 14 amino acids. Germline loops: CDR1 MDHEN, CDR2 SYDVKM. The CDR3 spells CASSLTGDPVSFVF. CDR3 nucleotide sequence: TGTGCCAGCAGTTTAACGGGAGACCCGGTCTCATTTGTCTTC.

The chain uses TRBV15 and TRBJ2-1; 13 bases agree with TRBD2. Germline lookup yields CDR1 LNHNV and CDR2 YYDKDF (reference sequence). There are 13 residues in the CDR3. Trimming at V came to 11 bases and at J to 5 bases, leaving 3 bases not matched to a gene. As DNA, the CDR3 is TGTGCCGCGGGACTAGCGGGACACAATGAGCAGTTCTTC. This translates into CAAGLAGHNEQFF. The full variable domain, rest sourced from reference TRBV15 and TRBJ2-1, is DAMVIQNPRYQVTQFGKPVTLSCSQTLNHNVMYWYQQKSSQAPKLLFHYYDKDFNNEADTPDNFQSRRPNTSFCFLDIRSPGLGDTAMYLCAAGLAGHNEQFFGPGTRLTVL.

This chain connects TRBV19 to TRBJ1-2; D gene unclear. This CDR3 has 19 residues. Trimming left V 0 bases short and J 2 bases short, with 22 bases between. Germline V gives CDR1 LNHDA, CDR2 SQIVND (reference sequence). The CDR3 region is CASSIDSLQKIIPNYGYTF. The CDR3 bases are TGTGCCAGTAGTATAGACAGTCTCCAGAAAATAATTCCCAACTATGGCTACACCTTC.

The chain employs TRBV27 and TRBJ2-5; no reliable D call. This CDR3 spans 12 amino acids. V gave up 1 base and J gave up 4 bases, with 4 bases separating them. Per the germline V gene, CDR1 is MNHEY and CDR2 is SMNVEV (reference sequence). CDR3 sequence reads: CASSLYGETQYF. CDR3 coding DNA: TGTGCCAGCAGTTTATACGGAGAGACCCAGTACTTC.

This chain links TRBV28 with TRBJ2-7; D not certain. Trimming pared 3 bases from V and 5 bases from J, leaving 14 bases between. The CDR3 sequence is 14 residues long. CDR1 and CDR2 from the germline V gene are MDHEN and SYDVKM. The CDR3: CASSFRSVRNEQYF. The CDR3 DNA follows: TGTGCCAGCAGTTTTAGGAGCGTTCGGAACGAGCAGTACTTC. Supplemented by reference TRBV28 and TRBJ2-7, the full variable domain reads DVKVTQSSRYLVKRTGEKVFLECVQDMDHENMFWYRQDPGLGLRLIYFSYDVKMKEKGDIPEGYSVSREKKERFSLILESASTNQTSMYLCASSFRSVRNEQYFGPGTRLTVT.